A selection of T cell receptor beta chains follows, all from one sample in a study of shared clonotypes between healthy human individuals. The data were produced by immunoSEQ multiplex PCR, yet TCRdb's version contains in-frame clones alone and is incomplete. The sample yields 600,000 to 700,000 clones, 55% to 85% seen once. The sequencing sample was made of memory CD4+ T cells sorted from blood. The receptors stem from a woman aged 25 to 45 in good health. Each CDR3 is given with its conserved first and last residue. A D gene is named only where the DNA matches it firmly. Clone size is given for some rows only: seen once, a few or many times, or a class if the clone is expanded.

>TRBJ2-2|TRBD2|-|TRBV9
CASSFRLAGANTGELFF
TGTGCCAGCAGCTTTCGACTAGCGGGAGCGAACACCGGGGAGCTGTTTTTT
>TRBJ2-3|TRBD2|-|TRBV2
CASNLLASHTDTQYF
TGTGCCAGCAACCTACTAGCGTCCCACACAGATACGCAGTATTTT
>TRBJ1-1|-|-|TRBV6-5
CASSLEGPDTEAFF
TGTGCCAGCAGTTTGGAAGGGCCGGACACTGAAGCTTTCTTT
>TRBJ1-1|-|-|TRBV4-2
CASSQDNAPEGPYTEAFF
TGTGCCAGCAGCCAAGATAACGCGCCAGAGGGCCCCTACACTGAAGCTTTCTTT
>TRBJ2-3|-|once|TRBV7-6
CASTLTGAQGADTQYF
TGTGCCAGCACACTTACGGGGGCCCAGGGCGCAGATACGCAGTATTTT
>TRBJ2-7|TRBD2|once|TRBV27
CASSFSAGTKVYEQYF
TGTGCCAGCAGTTTCTCTGCCGGGACTAAAGTTTACGAGCAGTACTTC
>TRBJ2-1|TRBD2|-|TRBV19
CASSSSGLAGDNEQFF
TGTGCCAGTAGCTCTTCCGGACTAGCGGGAGACAATGAGCAGTTCTTC
>TRBJ2-3|-|-|TRBV5-1
CASSKQEGTDTQYF
TGCGCCAGCAGCAAGCAGGAGGGCACAGATACGCAGTATTTT
>TRBJ2-1|TRBD2|few|TRBV5-1
CASSPESGTPYNEQFF
TGCGCCAGCAGCCCAGAGAGCGGGACGCCCTACAATGAGCAGTTCTTC
>TRBJ1-1|-|few|TRBV29-1
CSVLPVNTEAFF
TGCAGCGTTCTACCAGTGAACACTGAAGCTTTCTTT
>TRBJ2-2|-|few|TRBV15
CATSGRRAGELFF
TGTGCCACCAGCGGAAGGAGGGCCGGGGAGCTGTTTTTT
>TRBJ2-5|TRBD2|-|TRBV29-1
CSVASGAQETQYF
TGCAGCGTTGCCAGCGGGGCACAAGAGACCCAGTACTTC
>TRBJ2-5|TRBD2|-|TRBV2
CASRQLGLAGGQETQYF
TGTGCCAGCAGGCAGCTGGGACTAGCGGGGGGACAAGAGACCCAGTACTTC
>TRBJ2-7|-|once|TRBV30
CAWSGRDSPLVYEQYF
TGTGCCTGGAGTGGCCGGGACTCCCCTCTCGTCTACGAGCAGTACTTC